Included here is one T cell receptor beta chain sequence, with context. Its antigen is not known. Prepared libraries of TCR beta cDNA carried unique molecular identifiers. Using its own MiXCR run on the PCR reads, TCRdb lists one record per CDR3 protein. The sample shows approximately 440,000 distinct CDR3 sequences, over 35% of them seen only once. This specimen belongs to a study of post-analysis software for immune sequencing data. General study points: Roughly five TRBV segments occurring more often in patients than controls included TRBV5-6, TRBV5-1 and TRBV20-1.

Trimming pared 0 bases from V and 7 bases from J, leaving 18 bases between. The CDR3 covers 15 residues. CDR1 is DFQATT and CDR2 is SNEGSKA in the germline V gene (reference sequence). V and J are TRBV20-1 and TRBJ2-5, with D perhaps matching TRBD2 (6 bases). The source of this sequence is a girl aged 5 to 17 with multiple sclerosis. The material sequenced was blood. In nucleotides, the CDR3 is TGCAGTGCTAGAGATTTCGGAGGGACGGCGGGGACCCAGTACTTC. This encodes CSARDFGGTAGTQYF.